The sequence of this T cell receptor (beta chain) was determined in a study of T cells in Graves' hyperthyroidism and ophthalmopathy. Notes on the study in general: In the analysis, a 13 V-J model separated ophthalmopathy from stable hyperthyroidism. Most thyroid clonotypes that were expanded above 0.001 also turned up in blood.

Ophthalmopathy patients had Clinical Activity Score at least 3, NOSPECS grade at least 4, duration under 3 months. An approximately 10 ml volume of fresh peripheral blood provided the PBMCs. RNA transcripts gave rise to amplified TCR beta CDR3 regions. First-round RT-PCR with HTBI primers amplified the TCR CDR3 region. TCRdb ran MiXCR on the multiplex PCR reads and lists one entry per CDR3 protein. The sample consists of about 260,000 distinct CDR3 sequences, roughly 15% of them appearing once. CDR1 MNHNS and CDR2 SASEGT come from the germline V gene. This CDR3 is 20 amino acids long. Trimming took 5 bases from V and 4 from J; bases not matched to a gene: 18. With respect to this clonotype: What it binds is unknown.

This clonotype originated in a woman in her late teens or twenties with Graves' ophthalmopathy. Sequencing was performed on blood. The genes are TRBV6-1 and TRBJ2-3; 13 bases are a match to TRBD2. As DNA, the CDR3 is TGTGCCAGCAGTCCAGATCGGGGCCGGACGGGGACTAGCGGGGCAGATACGCAGTATTTT. It specifies CASSPDRGRTGTSGADTQYF.